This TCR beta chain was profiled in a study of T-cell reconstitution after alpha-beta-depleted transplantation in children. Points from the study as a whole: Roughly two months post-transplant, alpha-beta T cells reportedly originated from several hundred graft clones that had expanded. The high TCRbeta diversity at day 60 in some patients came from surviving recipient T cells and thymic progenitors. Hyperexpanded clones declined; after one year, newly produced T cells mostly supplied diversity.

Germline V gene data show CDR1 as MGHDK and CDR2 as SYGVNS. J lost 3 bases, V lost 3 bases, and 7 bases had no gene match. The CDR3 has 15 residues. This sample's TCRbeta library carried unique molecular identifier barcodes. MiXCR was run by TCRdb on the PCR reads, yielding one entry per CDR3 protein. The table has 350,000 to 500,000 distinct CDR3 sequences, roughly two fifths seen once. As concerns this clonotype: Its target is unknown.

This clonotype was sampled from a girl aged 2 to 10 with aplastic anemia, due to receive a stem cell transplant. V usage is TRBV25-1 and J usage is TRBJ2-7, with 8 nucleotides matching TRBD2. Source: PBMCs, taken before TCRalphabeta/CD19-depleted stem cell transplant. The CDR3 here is CASSDAGTSSYEQYF. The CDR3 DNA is TGTGCCAGCAGTGATGCCGGGACTAGTAGCTACGAGCAGTACTTC.